This T cell receptor beta chain was found in a study of graft-versus-host responses after intestinal transplantation. As for the study in general: Anti-thymocyte globulin induction preceded 2 to 4 years of tacrolimus and steroid maintenance in all recipients.

Libraries were prepared by immunoSEQ multiplex PCR; TCRdb keeps only in-frame clonotypes and omits some of them. The data contain about 35,000 clones, 93% of them singletons. The CDR3 loop spans 20 amino acids. Germline CDR1 reads SGDLS; CDR2 reads YYNGEE. V lost 4 bases and J lost 0; bases outside the gene matches: 19. Study-wide findings and caveats: GvH clone levels peaked in circulation, and this peak was associated with early post-transplant HvG declines. Across patients carrying graft-donor T cell macrochimerism, allografts held high graft-versus-host to host-versus-graft clonal ratios. Recipient-marrow GvH clones were detected, some having first appeared in ileum or blood.

With regard to this clone: The antigen remains undetermined.

The TCR sequence derives from a human donor who was the organ donor for an intestinal transplant. This chain uses TRBV9 with TRBJ2-1, with 7 positions matching TRBD1. Source: unstimulated CD8+ T cells sorted from spleen or lymph node cells, taken before transplant. DNA for the CDR3: TGTGCCAGCAGCTTACCCCAAGGGACAGCCTTCCCGAGCTCCTACAATGAGCAGTTCTTC. It specifies CASSLPQGTAFPSSYNEQFF.